This T cell receptor beta chain was recovered during a study of shared T cell receptors in the human thymus. Data came from immunoSEQ multiplex PCR; TCRdb stores just in-frame clones and leaves some out. Of 640,000 or so clones listed, approximately 89% are singletons. Germline CDR1 reads MNHEY; CDR2 reads SMNVEV (reference sequence). V shed 4 bases and J shed 3 bases, with 12 bases lying between them. CDR3 size: 15 residues. These sequences were also reported in another study, on human thymus T cells. From that second work: Having corrective surgery for congenital heart defects, healthy Finnish infants were the ones who donated. Resections that were taken during corrective heart surgery supplied the thymus tissue. Thymic and blood repertoires seemed to show skewed V and J gene use. Related studies found that unrelated individuals share highly overlapping thymic repertoires.

The sequence was collected from a boy in the first two years of life with a congenital heart defect. Material for sequencing was thymocytes. The V call is TRBV27, the J call TRBJ2-2; a possible D gene is TRBD1 (6 bases). Here the CDR3 DNA reads TGTGCCAGCAGTTCCGGGACACCCGACACCGGGGAGCTGTTTTTT. Encoded protein: CASSSGTPDTGELFF.